This T cell receptor beta chain came from a study of T cells in localized non-small cell lung cancer. Study observations and caveats: Out of the top 100 tumor clones, a median roughly 58 were seen in adjacent lung. T cell clonality was highest in uninvolved adjacent lung, above tumor. An association was observed between higher blood T cell density and longer overall survival.

Sequencing used immunoSEQ multiplex PCR; TCRdb keeps in-frame clones, though not all of them. The sample consists of under 55,000 clones, 75% to 95% of them appearing once. For this clone: Its antigen is as yet unknown.

The CDR3 runs 13 residues. This material consisted of PBMCs, taken before any cancer treatment. The rearrangement uses TRBV12-2 and TRBJ2-1; TRBD2, the table's D call, lacks a check against the DNA. TRBV12-2 is assigned pseudogene status. This receptor was taken from a woman aged 35 to 70 with stage II lung adenocarcinoma. The CDR3 DNA reads TGTGCAAGTCGCTTAGGACTAGTTAGTGAGCAGTTCTTC. Its translation is CASRLGLVSEQFF.